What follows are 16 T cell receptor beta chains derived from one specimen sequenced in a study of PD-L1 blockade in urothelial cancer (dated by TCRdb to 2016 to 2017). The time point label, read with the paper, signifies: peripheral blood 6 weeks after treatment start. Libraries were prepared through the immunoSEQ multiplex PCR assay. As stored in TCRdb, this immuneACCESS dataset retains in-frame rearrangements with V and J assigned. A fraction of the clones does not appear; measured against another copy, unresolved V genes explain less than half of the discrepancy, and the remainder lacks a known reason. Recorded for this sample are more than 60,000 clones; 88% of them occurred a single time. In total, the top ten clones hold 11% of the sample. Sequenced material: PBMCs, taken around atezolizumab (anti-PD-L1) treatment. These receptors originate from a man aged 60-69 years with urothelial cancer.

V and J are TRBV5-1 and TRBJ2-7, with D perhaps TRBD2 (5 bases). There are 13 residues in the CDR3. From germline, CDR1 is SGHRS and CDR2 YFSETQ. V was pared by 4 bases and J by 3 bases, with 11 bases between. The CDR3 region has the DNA TGCGCCAGCAGCGAACCCGGGGTCTACGAGCAGTACTTC. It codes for CASSEPGVYEQYF. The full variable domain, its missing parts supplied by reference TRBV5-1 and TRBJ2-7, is KAGVTQTPRYLIKTRGQQVTLSCSPISGHRSVSWYQQTPGQGLQFLFEYFSETQRNKGNFPGRFSGRQFSNSRSEMNVSTLELGDSALYLCASSEPGVYEQYFGPGTRLTVT.

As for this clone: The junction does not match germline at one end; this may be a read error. Here the CDR3 reads CSARGGNTIYF. DNA of the CDR3: TGCAGCGCTAGGGGGGGGAACACCATATATTTT. V is TRBV20-1 and J is TRBJ1-3; possible D gene TRBD1, 6 bases. This CDR3 is built from 11 residues. Germline V lookup: CDR1 DFQATT, CDR2 SNEGSKA (reference sequence).

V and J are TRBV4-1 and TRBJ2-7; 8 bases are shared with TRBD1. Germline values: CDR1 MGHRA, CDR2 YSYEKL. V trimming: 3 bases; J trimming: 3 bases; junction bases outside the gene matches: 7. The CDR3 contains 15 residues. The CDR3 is CASSHGPTGDYEQYF. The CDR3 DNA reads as TGCGCCAGCAGCCATGGGCCGACAGGGGACTACGAGCAGTACTTC.

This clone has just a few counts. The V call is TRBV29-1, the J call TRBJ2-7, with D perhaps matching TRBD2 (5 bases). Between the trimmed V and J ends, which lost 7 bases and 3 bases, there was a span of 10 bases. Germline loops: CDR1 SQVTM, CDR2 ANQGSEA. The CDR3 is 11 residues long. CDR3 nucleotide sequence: TGCAGCGCCGGGAATAACTACGAGCAGTACTTC. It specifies CSAGNNYEQYF.

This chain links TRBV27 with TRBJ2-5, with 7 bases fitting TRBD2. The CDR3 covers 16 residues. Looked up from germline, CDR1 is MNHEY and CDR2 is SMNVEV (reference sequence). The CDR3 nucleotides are TGTGCTGCAAAAAGGGCGGCGGGAGATCCGCGAGAGACCCAGTACTTC. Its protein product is CAAKRAAGDPRETQYF.

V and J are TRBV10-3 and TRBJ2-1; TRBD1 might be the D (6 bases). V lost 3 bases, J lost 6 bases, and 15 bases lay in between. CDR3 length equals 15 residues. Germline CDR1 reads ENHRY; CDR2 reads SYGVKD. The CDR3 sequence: CAISESTGPANEQFF. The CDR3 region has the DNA TGTGCCATCAGTGAATCAACAGGGCCCGCCAATGAGCAGTTCTTC.

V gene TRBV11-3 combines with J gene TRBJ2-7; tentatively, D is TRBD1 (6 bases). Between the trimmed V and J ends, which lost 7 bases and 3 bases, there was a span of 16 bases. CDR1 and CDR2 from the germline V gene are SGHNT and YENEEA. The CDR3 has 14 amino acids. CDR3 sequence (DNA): TGTGCCAGCACTATGAGGGGGAAAAGCTACGAGCAGTACTTC. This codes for CASTMRGKSYEQYF. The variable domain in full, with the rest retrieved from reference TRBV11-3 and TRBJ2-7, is EAGVVQSPRYKIIEKKQPVAFWCNPISGHNTLYWYLQNLGQGPELLIRYENEEAVDDSQLPKDRFSAERLKGVDSTLKIQPAELGDSAVYLCASTMRGKSYEQYFGPGTRLTVT.

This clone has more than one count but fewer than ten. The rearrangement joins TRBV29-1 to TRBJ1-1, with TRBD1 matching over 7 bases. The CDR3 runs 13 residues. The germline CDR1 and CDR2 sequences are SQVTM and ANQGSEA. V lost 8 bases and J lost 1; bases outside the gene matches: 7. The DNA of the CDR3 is TGCAGCACCCGACAGGGTGGGAACACTGAAGCTTTCTTT. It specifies CSTRQGGNTEAFF. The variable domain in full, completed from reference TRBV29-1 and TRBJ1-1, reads SAVISQKPSRDICQRGTSLTIQCQVDSQVTMMFWYRQQPGQSLTLIATANQGSEATYESGFVIDKFPISRPNLTFSTLTVSNMSPEDSSIYLCSTRQGGNTEAFFGQGTRLTVV.

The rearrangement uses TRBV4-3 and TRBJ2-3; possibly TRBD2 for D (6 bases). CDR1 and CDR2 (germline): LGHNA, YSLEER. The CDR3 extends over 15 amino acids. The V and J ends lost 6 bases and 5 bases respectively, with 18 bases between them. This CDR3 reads CASSPDTSRRDTQYF. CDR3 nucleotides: TGCGCCAGCAGTCCGGACACTAGCAGGCGAGATACGCAGTATTTT.

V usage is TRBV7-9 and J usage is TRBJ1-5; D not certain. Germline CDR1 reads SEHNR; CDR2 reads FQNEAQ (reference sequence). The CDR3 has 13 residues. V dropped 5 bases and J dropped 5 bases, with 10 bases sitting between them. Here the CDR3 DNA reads TGTGCCAGCAGCCACGGACTGGATCAGCCCCAGCATTTT. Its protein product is CASSHGLDQPQHF.

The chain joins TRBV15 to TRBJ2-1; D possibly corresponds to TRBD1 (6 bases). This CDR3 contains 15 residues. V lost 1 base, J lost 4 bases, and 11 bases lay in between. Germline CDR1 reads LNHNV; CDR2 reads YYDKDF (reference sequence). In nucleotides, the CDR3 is TGTGCCACCAGCAGAGCCAGGGGTACGTACAATGAGCAGTTCTTC. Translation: CATSRARGTYNEQFF.

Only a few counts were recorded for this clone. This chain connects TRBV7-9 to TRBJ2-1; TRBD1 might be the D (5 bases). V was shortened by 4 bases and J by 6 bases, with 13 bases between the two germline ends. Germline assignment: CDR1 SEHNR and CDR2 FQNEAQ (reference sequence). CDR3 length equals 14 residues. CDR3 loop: CASSSPMQGNEQFF. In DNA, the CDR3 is TGTGCCAGCAGCTCCCCCATGCAGGGCAATGAGCAGTTCTTC.

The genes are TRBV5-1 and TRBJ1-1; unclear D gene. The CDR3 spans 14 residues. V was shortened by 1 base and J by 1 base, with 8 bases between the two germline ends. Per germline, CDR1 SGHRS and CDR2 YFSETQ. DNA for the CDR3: TGCGCCAGCAGCTTGATTTCGGGGAACACTGAAGCTTTCTTT. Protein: CASSLISGNTEAFF. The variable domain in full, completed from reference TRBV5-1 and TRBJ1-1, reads KAGVTQTPRYLIKTRGQQVTLSCSPISGHRSVSWYQQTPGQGLQFLFEYFSETQRNKGNFPGRFSGRQFSNSRSEMNVSTLELGDSALYLCASSLISGNTEAFFGQGTRLTVV.

The CDR3 nucleotides read TGTGCCAGCACCCTCTCCCCCGGGACAGAAAATGAAAAACTGTTTTTT. Translated, it gives CASTLSPGTENEKLFF. This chain connects TRBV7-9 to TRBJ1-4; 7 bases map to TRBD1. CDR1 is SEHNR, CDR2 FQNEAQ, per germline (reference sequence). Trimming at V came to 7 bases and at J to 5 bases, leaving 13 bases not matched to a gene. CDR3 length equals 16 residues. Using reference TRBV7-9 and TRBJ1-4 for the parts outside the CDR3, the full variable domain is DTGVSQNPRHKITKRGQNVTFRCDPISEHNRLYWYRQTLGQGPEFLTYFQNEAQLEKSRLLSDRFSAERPKGSFSTLEIQRTEQGDSAMYLCASTLSPGTENEKLFFGSGTQLSVL.

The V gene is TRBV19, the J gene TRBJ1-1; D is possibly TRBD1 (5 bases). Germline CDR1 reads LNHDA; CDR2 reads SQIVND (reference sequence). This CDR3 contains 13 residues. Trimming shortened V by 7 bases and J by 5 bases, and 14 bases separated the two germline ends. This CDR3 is CASNWLGGTEAFF. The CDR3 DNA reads TGTGCCAGTAACTGGCTGGGGGGGACTGAAGCTTTCTTT. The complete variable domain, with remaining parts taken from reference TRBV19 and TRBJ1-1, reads DGGITQSPKYLFRKEGQNVTLSCEQNLNHDAMYWYRQDPGQGLRLIYYSQIVNDFQKGDIAEGYSVSREKKESFPLTVTSAQKNPTAFYLCASNWLGGTEAFFGQGTRLTVV.

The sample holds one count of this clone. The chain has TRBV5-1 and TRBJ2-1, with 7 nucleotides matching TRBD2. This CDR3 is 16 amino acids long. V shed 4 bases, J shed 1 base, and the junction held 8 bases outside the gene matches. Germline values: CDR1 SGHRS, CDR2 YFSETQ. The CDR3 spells CASSRASGRSYNEQFF. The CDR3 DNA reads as TGCGCCAGCAGCCGTGCTAGCGGCCGATCCTACAATGAGCAGTTCTTC.